A selection of T cell receptor beta chains follows, all from one sample in a study of control samples from healthy donors and cancer patients. This table comes from immunoSEQ multiplex PCR, and its TCRdb copy is limited to in-frame clones, with some not included. The sample comprises about 21,000 clones, around 80% of which are singletons, and approximately 25% rests with the top ten. Sequenced input: PBMCs. The receptors were sampled from a man in his 60s with colorectal cancer. Both conserved end residues are part of each CDR3. The order of the fields is V gene, D gene, J gene, clone size, CDR3 DNA, CDR3 protein. D genes are given only for firm matches. Expanded clones are given a class, and other clones once, few, many or no size at all.

>TRBV10-3|-|TRBJ2-1|-
TGTGCCATCAGTACCCCCCAAAGGGAGGGGGCGCACAATGAGCAGTTCTTC
CAISTPQREGAHNEQFF
>TRBV6-6|TRBD1|TRBJ2-5|once
TGTGCCAGCAGTTTGACAGGGGAGCAAGAGACCCAGTACTTC
CASSLTGEQETQYF
>TRBV4-1|-|TRBJ1-1|-
TGCGCCAGCAGCCAATCGGTGAACACTGAAGCTTTCTTT
CASSQSVNTEAFF
>TRBV5-1|-|TRBJ1-2|few
TGCGCCAGCACCCCGGAGTGGGGCTATGGCTACACCTTC
CASTPEWGYGYTF
>TRBV5-4|-|TRBJ2-6|-
TGTGCCAGCAGTACAGGGTCGGGGGCCAACGTCCTGACTTTC
CASSTGSGANVLTF
>TRBV13|-|TRBJ1-1|once
TGTGCCAGCAGTATCGGGCCATTTGGCGTGAACACTGAAGCTTTCTTT
CASSIGPFGVNTEAFF
>TRBV3-1/TRBV3-2|-|TRBJ2-2|once
TGTGCCAGCAGCCCCTCGCTTGGGTCGAACACCGGGGAGCTGTTTTTT
CASSPSLGSNTGELFF
>TRBV10-2|TRBD1|TRBJ1-2|-
TGCGCCAGCAGTGAGTGGGACAGCAACTATGGCTACACCTTC
CASSEWDSNYGYTF
>TRBV24-1|-|TRBJ1-5|-
TGTGCCACCAGTGATCGAGGGGTGGGTCAGCCCCAGCATTTT
CATSDRGVGQPQHF
>TRBV18|TRBD1|TRBJ1-5|-
TGTGCCAGCTCCCGGACAGGGAGCAGCAATCAGCCCCAGCATTTT
CASSRTGSSNQPQHF
>TRBV12-5|-|TRBJ1-1|-
TGTGCTAGTGGTCCGCAGATGAACACTGAAGCTTTCTTT
CASGPQMNTEAFF
>TRBV30|TRBD1|TRBJ1-1|once
TGTGCCTGGAGCCCGAGGACAGGGAGGAACACTGAAGCTTTCTTT
CAWSPRTGRNTEAFF
>TRBV29-1|-|TRBJ1-2|-
TGCAGCGTTGAGCCCCTGGCCAGGGTGAACTATGGCTACACCTTC
CSVEPLARVNYGYTF
>TRBV20-1|-|TRBJ1-1|-
TGCAGTGCTAGAGAGGGCGCTGAAGCTTTCTTT
CSAREGAEAFF
>TRBV5-6|TRBD2|TRBJ2-1|once
TGTGCCAGCAGCTCACCACTAGCGGGGGGGCTCTTTGGGCAGTTCTTC
CASSSPLAGGLFGQFF
>TRBV6-5|TRBD1|TRBJ1-2|-
TGTGCCAGCAGTACTCCGGGACAGGGTGGCGGCTACACCTTC
CASSTPGQGGGYTF
>TRBV10-3|-|TRBJ2-3|-
TGTGCCATCAGTGAGCCCGGGAGAGGCGCAGATACGCAGTATTTT
CAISEPGRGADTQYF
>TRBV3-1/TRBV3-2|-|TRBJ2-2|-
TGTGCCAGCAGTCTTAGTAACGGGGAGCTGTTTTTT
CASSLSNGELFF
>TRBV12-3/TRBV12-4|-|TRBJ1-5|-
TGTGCCAGCAGGGGGGTCCATAATCAGCCCCAGCATTTT
CASRGVHNQPQHF
>TRBV3-1/TRBV3-2|TRBD1|TRBJ1-5|-
TGTGCCAGCAGCCAAAGCCCCCCGACAGGGTGGAGCAATCAGCCCCAGCATTTT
CASSQSPPTGWSNQPQHF
>TRBV19|TRBD1|TRBJ1-4|-
TGTGCCAGTAGTACGACAGGGACTAATGAAAAACTGTTTTTT
CASSTTGTNEKLFF
>TRBV5-1|-|TRBJ1-2|few
TGCGCCAGCAGCTTGTCGGGGGAAGGCTATGGCTACACCTTC
CASSLSGEGYGYTF
>TRBV7-7|-|TRBJ2-5|-
TGTGCCAGCAGCTCCAGATTGCAAGAGACCCAGTACTTC
CASSSRLQETQYF
>TRBV4-1|TRBD1|TRBJ1-4|-
TGCGCCAGCAGCCGCACTCAGACCGGGACAGGGAATGAAAAACTGTTTTTT
CASSRTQTGTGNEKLFF
>TRBV4-1|-|TRBJ2-2|-
TGCGCCAGCAAACGGACATTTACGAACACCGGGGAGCTGTTTTTT
CASKRTFTNTGELFF
>TRBV5-1|-|TRBJ1-1|few
TGCGCCAGCACCCACGAGGAGGGAGGAGGGACTGAAGCTTTCTTT
CASTHEEGGGTEAFF
>TRBV6-5|-|TRBJ1-6|-
TGTGCCAGCAGTTATCGGGACATTTCACCCCTCCACTTT
CASSYRDISPLHF
>TRBV24-1|-|TRBJ2-3|-
TGTGCCACCTCGATCTATAGGGCTGGCACAGATACGCAGTATTTT
CATSIYRAGTDTQYF
>TRBV10-3|TRBD1|TRBJ1-6|-
TGTGCCATCAGTCAAGAGGGGGCCTATTCACCCCTCCACTTT
CAISQEGAYSPLHF
>TRBV9|-|TRBJ2-5|-
TGTGCCAGCAGCGTAGCTACAGGGTCGGCAGCCCAAGAGACCCAGTACTTC
CASSVATGSAAQETQYF
>TRBV18|-|TRBJ2-1|once
TGTGCCAGCTCACCAAGGGTCTTACAGGGTTACAATGAGCAGTTCTTC
CASSPRVLQGYNEQFF
>TRBV5-1|-|TRBJ2-2|-
TGCGCCAGCAACGACCAGGGGAACACCGGGGAGCTGTTTTTT
CASNDQGNTGELFF
>TRBV6-2/TRBV6-3|TRBD1|TRBJ1-4|-
TGTGCCAGCAGTTACTCGACAGGGGATGAAAAACTGTTTTTT
CASSYSTGDEKLFF
>TRBV3-1/TRBV3-2|-|TRBJ2-1|-
TGTGCCAGCAGCCATAAGGGAGTGGTCGGTGAGCAGTTCTTC
CASSHKGVVGEQFF
>TRBV25-1|TRBD2|TRBJ2-5|-
TGTGCCAGCAGTGGGCTGGAGCGGGGACCCGTTATGGAGACCCAGTACTTC
CASSGLERGPVMETQYF
>TRBV10-3|TRBD2|TRBJ2-3|-
TGTGCCATCCGGGGTCTAGAGCGGGGGGGCCGGGGCACAGATACGCAGTATTTT
CAIRGLERGGRGTDTQYF
>TRBV10-3|-|TRBJ1-1|-
TGTGCCACCTCCCGGGGAAGCCCATCCTCCATGAACACTGAAGCTTTCTTT
CATSRGSPSSMNTEAFF
>TRBV11-2|TRBD1|TRBJ1-2|-
TGTGCCAGCAGCACACAGGGGTACTATGGCTACACCTTC
CASSTQGYYGYTF
>TRBV5-1|-|TRBJ2-1|-
TGCGCCAGCAGCTTGGCACAGGGCCAAAACAATGAGCAGTTCTTC
CASSLAQGQNNEQFF
>TRBV6-4|-|TRBJ2-2|-
TGTGCCAGCAGTGACTCCCCCGGGGGGAACACCGGGGAGCTGTTTTTT
CASSDSPGGNTGELFF
>TRBV10-2|-|TRBJ1-3|-
TGCGCCAGCAGTGAGGGGGGCCGAAACACCATATATTTT
CASSEGGRNTIYF
>TRBV30|-|TRBJ1-4|-
TGTGCCTGGAGTAATGGTAGGGTTGGGGAAAAACTGTTTTTT
CAWSNGRVGEKLFF
>TRBV10-2|TRBD1|TRBJ2-7|-
TGCGCCAGCACCTGGACAGGGACCTACGAGCAGTACTTC
CASTWTGTYEQYF
>TRBV6-5|TRBD1|TRBJ1-2|-
TGTGCCAGCCGTCCGGACAGGAACTATGGCTACACCTTC
CASRPDRNYGYTF
>TRBV5-4|-|TRBJ1-3|-
TGTGCCAGCAGCTTGGAAGGAAACACCATATATTTT
CASSLEGNTIYF
>TRBV19|-|TRBJ2-4|-
TGTGCCAAAGAGGGGCTCCTATCCAAAAACATTCAGCACTTC
CAKEGLLSKNIQHF
>TRBV4-1|TRBD2|TRBJ2-3|-
TGCGCCAGCAGCCCCATCCAGCGGGGGGGCCAGTATTTT
CASSPIQRGGQYF
>TRBV27|-|TRBJ2-3|-
TGTGCCAGCAGTTTATCTTGGGGAAGCACAGATACGCAGTATTTT
CASSLSWGSTDTQYF
>TRBV7-9|TRBD1|TRBJ2-5|-
TGTGCCAGCAGCTTAGGTTCGGGACAGGTCCCCGAGACCCAGTACTTC
CASSLGSGQVPETQYF
>TRBV7-2|-|TRBJ1-1|few
TGTGCCAGCAGCTTAGCGCTTCAGAACACTGAAGCTTTCTTT
CASSLALQNTEAFF
>TRBV7-2|-|TRBJ1-2|-
TGTGCCAGCAGCTTAGCCACAGGGCACTATGGCTACACCTTC
CASSLATGHYGYTF
>TRBV9|-|TRBJ1-2|-
TGTGCCAGCAACGCCCTAGGGGAAAACTATGGCTACACCTTC
CASNALGENYGYTF
>TRBV7-2|-|TRBJ2-1|-
TGTGCCAGCAGCTTAGGGCCTCAGGGAAATGAGCAGTTCTTC
CASSLGPQGNEQFF
>TRBV10-1|-|TRBJ2-3|once
TGCGCCAGCAGTGGGAGGACAGGGAGGGTCACTAGCACAGATACGCAGTATTTT
CASSGRTGRVTSTDTQYF
>TRBV3-1/TRBV3-2|TRBD2|TRBJ2-2|few
TGTGCCAGCAGCCAAAGGACTAGCGGGGTGCTCGGGGAGCTGTTTTTT
CASSQRTSGVLGELFF
>TRBV10-3|-|TRBJ2-4|-
TGTGCCATCAGCAACCAGGGAGAAAACATTCAGTACTTC
CAISNQGENIQYF
>TRBV2|-|TRBJ1-1|few
TGTGCCAGCAGTGAGATGATGAACACTGAAGCTTTCTTT
CASSEMMNTEAFF